This entry concerns a single TCR beta chain. The method was immunoSEQ multiplex PCR; TCRdb's version includes in-frame clones alone and lacks a portion of them. The sample records 90,000 to 100,000 clones, less than 85% being singletons. The record originates from a study of T cell responses to AZD1222 COVID-19 vaccine. The CDR3 runs to 13 residues. V lost 3 bases to trimming and J lost 4 bases, with 9 bases between them. CDR1 SGHNT and CDR2 YENEEA come from the germline V gene. This receptor was identified in an adult who received the AZD1222 COVID-19 vaccine. The starting material was peripheral blood, obtained 28 days after the second AZD1222 dose. The chain has TRBV11-3 and TRBJ1-1; D unclear. The DNA for the CDR3 is TGTGCCAGCAGCTTTTCGGCCGGCACTGAAGCTTTCTTT. This sequence encodes CASSFSAGTEAFF.